The T cell receptor (beta chain) under discussion was sequenced for a study of blood T cell repertoires in COVID-19. As originally analysed: For nucleated cells, counts were estimated from reference gene primer amplification. Using immunoSEQ multiplex PCR, the repertoire was profiled, and TCRdb retains in-frame clones only, with some absent. That table gives V, J and clone size, and the DNA gave D and trimming. The repertoire holds around 250,000 clones, with 70% to 90% as singletons. Per the germline V gene, CDR1 is LGHNA and CDR2 is YSLEER. The V segment lost 1 base and the J segment 5 bases; nucleotides outside the gene matches: 4. The CDR3 sequence is 14 residues long.

The clonotype originates from a woman aged 45-60 years who had been exposed to COVID-19. The chain couples TRBV4-3 to TRBJ2-5; 7 positions match TRBD1. Material for sequencing was PBMCs or T cells enriched from blood (not recorded which). CDR3 DNA: TGCGCCAGCAGCCAAGTAGGGGGCGAGGAGACCCAGTACTTC. The encoded protein is CASSQVGGEETQYF.